This is a list of T cell receptor beta chains from one sample in a study of T cell responses to AZD1222 COVID-19 vaccine. Assay: immunoSEQ multiplex PCR; the TCRdb copy retains only in-frame clones and omits some. The repertoire holds about 170,000 clones, with roughly 92% as singletons. The starting material was peripheral blood, obtained on day 0 of AZD1222 vaccination. These receptor sequences come from an adult in good health. Each CDR3 is given with its conserved first and last residue. Each record gives: V gene, D gene, J gene, clone size, CDR3 DNA, CDR3 protein. A D gene is named only where the DNA matches it firmly. The size field is filled for only some rows; it gives once, few, many or a size class.

V: TRBV19; D: TRBD1; J: TRBJ1-1; size: once; DNA: TGTGCCAGTAGTATGGGGGGGACAGGGAACACTGAAGCTTTCTTT; CDR3: CASSMGGTGNTEAFF
V: TRBV9; D: -; J: TRBJ1-1; size: once; DNA: TGTGCCAGCAGCGCCCTTTTCTCCCCCGGACATCCCGAGCCGATGAACACTGAAGCTTTCTTT; CDR3: CASSALFSPGHPEPMNTEAFF
V: TRBV9; D: TRBD2; J: TRBJ2-2; size: -; DNA: TGTGCCAGCAGCGTAGTTTCCAGCGGGGGGGCAGGGGAGCTGTTTTTT; CDR3: CASSVVSSGGAGELFF
V: TRBV18; D: -; J: TRBJ1-2; size: -; DNA: TGTGCCAGCTCACACGGGGTTCCCTATGGCTACACCTTC; CDR3: CASSHGVPYGYTF
V: TRBV4-2; D: -; J: TRBJ2-7; size: -; DNA: TGTGCCAGCAGCCTAAAGGAGGGGGCCTCAGACGAGCAGTACTTC; CDR3: CASSLKEGASDEQYF
V: TRBV3-1/TRBV3-2; D: -; J: TRBJ1-5; size: -; DNA: TGTGCCAGCAGCCAACGAAATCAGCCCCAGCATTTT; CDR3: CASSQRNQPQHF
V: TRBV3-1/TRBV3-2; D: -; J: TRBJ1-1; size: -; DNA: TGTGCCAGCAGCCGGTCGGGGGGGAACACTGAAGCTTTCTTT; CDR3: CASSRSGGNTEAFF
V: TRBV18; D: -; J: TRBJ1-6; size: -; DNA: TGTGCCAGCTCACCAACCGGACTTAGAGATTCACCCCTCCACTTT; CDR3: CASSPTGLRDSPLHF
V: TRBV7-6; D: TRBD2; J: TRBJ2-1; size: -; DNA: TGTGCCAGCAGCTTAGAGCCCACGGGAGCGGGAGGGAACAATGAGCAGTTCTTC; CDR3: CASSLEPTGAGGNNEQFF
V: TRBV5-8; D: -; J: TRBJ1-5; size: -; DNA: TGTGCCAGCAGCCTCGCAGGAGGCCAGCCCCAGCATTTT; CDR3: CASSLAGGQPQHF
V: TRBV7-9; D: -; J: TRBJ1-6; size: -; DNA: TGTGCCAGCAGCTCCGGGGGGGCGCCCGATTCACCCCTCCACTTT; CDR3: CASSSGGAPDSPLHF
V: TRBV21-1; D: -; J: TRBJ1-3; size: -; DNA: TGTGCCAGCAGCGAAAGGCAACCGGGACTGACGTTATCTGGAAACACCATATATTTT; CDR3: CASSERQPGLTLSGNTIYF
V: TRBV12-5; D: -; J: TRBJ1-5; size: -; DNA: TGTGCCCATAGGGGGGGGGCAAGAAGTCAGCCCCAGCATTTT; CDR3: CAHRGGARSQPQHF
V: TRBV27; D: -; J: TRBJ1-2; size: -; DNA: TGTGCCAGCAGTTCCTTGCTCCTAGGGCCAGGCTACACCTTC; CDR3: CASSSLLLGPGYTF
V: TRBV19; D: TRBD1; J: TRBJ2-7; size: -; DNA: TGTGCCAGTAGACGACAGGGCGCTAGCTCCTACGAGCAGTACTTC; CDR3: CASRRQGASSYEQYF
V: TRBV18; D: -; J: TRBJ1-1; size: -; DNA: TGTGCCAGCTCCCCCCGGGGGGCCATGAACACTGAAGCTTTCTTT; CDR3: CASSPRGAMNTEAFF
V: TRBV7-2; D: TRBD1; J: TRBJ1-3; size: -; DNA: TGTGCCAGCAGCTTACGGGGGACAGATTCTGGCAACACCATATATTTT; CDR3: CASSLRGTDSGNTIYF
V: TRBV7-9; D: -; J: TRBJ1-2; size: -; DNA: TGTGCCAGCAGGCAAACCGGAGGGGACTATGGCTACACCTTC; CDR3: CASRQTGGDYGYTF
V: TRBV5-6; D: TRBD1; J: TRBJ2-5; size: -; DNA: TGTGCCAGCAGGCTTACAGGGGGCCGGGAGACCCAGTACTTC; CDR3: CASRLTGGRETQYF
V: TRBV28; D: -; J: TRBJ1-1; size: -; DNA: TGTGCCACCCTAAGTGTCCACTTGAACACTGAAGCTTTCTTT; CDR3: CATLSVHLNTEAFF
V: TRBV30; D: -; J: TRBJ1-4; size: -; DNA: TGTGCCGGGGACCTACTTGGTGAAAAACTGTTTTTT; CDR3: CAGDLLGEKLFF
V: TRBV7-2; D: -; J: TRBJ2-2; size: -; DNA: TGTGCCAGCAGCCGGACAGCTACGAACACCGGGGAGCTGTTTTTT; CDR3: CASSRTATNTGELFF
V: TRBV3-1/TRBV3-2; D: -; J: TRBJ2-1; size: -; DNA: TGTGCCAGCAGCCTACCGGGACTCAATGAGCAGTTCTTC; CDR3: CASSLPGLNEQFF
V: TRBV10-1; D: -; J: TRBJ1-1; size: -; DNA: TGCGCCAGCTCCCCGTCCGAGGGGCGGTACACTGAAGCTTTCTTT; CDR3: CASSPSEGRYTEAFF
V: TRBV11-1; D: TRBD2; J: TRBJ2-1; size: once; DNA: TGTGCCAGCAGCTTAAATCCCAGGACTAGGGGCGAGCAGTTCTTC; CDR3: CASSLNPRTRGEQFF
V: TRBV21-1; D: -; J: TRBJ2-4; size: -; DNA: TGTGCCAGCAGCACGGGACAGAAAAACATTCAGTACTTC; CDR3: CASSTGQKNIQYF
V: TRBV19; D: -; J: TRBJ1-6; size: -; DNA: TGTGCCAGTAGTGGGTCCAATTCACCCCTCCACTTT; CDR3: CASSGSNSPLHF
V: TRBV7-3; D: TRBD1; J: TRBJ1-1; size: -; DNA: TGTGCCAGCAGCCGACAGGGGTCGATCACTGAAGCTTTCTTT; CDR3: CASSRQGSITEAFF
V: TRBV7-2; D: -; J: TRBJ1-2; size: -; DNA: TGTGCCAGCAGCCCTGCGGAGGGAGGTTATGGCTACACCTTC; CDR3: CASSPAEGGYGYTF
V: TRBV7-3; D: -; J: TRBJ2-1; size: -; DNA: TGTGCCAGCAGCTTAAAATTTGGCGCGAGCGGCGAGCAGTTCTTC; CDR3: CASSLKFGASGEQFF
V: TRBV3-1/TRBV3-2; D: -; J: TRBJ2-7; size: -; DNA: TGTGCCAGCAGCCATTACTACGAGCAGTACTTC; CDR3: CASSHYYEQYF
V: TRBV2; D: -; J: TRBJ1-6; size: -; DNA: TGTGCCAGCAGGGGGGGACGGTCACCCCTCCACTTT; CDR3: CASRGGRSPLHF
V: TRBV5-1; D: -; J: TRBJ1-1; size: -; DNA: TGCGCCAGCAGGGGTTGGCCGAACACTGAAGCTTTCTTT; CDR3: CASRGWPNTEAFF
V: TRBV9; D: TRBD2; J: TRBJ2-2; size: -; DNA: TGTGCCAGCAGCCCCCGGGGGGACCTTCTTAAGCGGACCGGGGAGCTGTTTTTT; CDR3: CASSPRGDLLKRTGELFF
V: TRBV11-2; D: -; J: TRBJ1-2; size: -; DNA: TGTGCCAGCAGCTTGTCGGGAGGGGGCTATGGCTACACCTTC; CDR3: CASSLSGGGYGYTF
V: TRBV18; D: TRBD1; J: TRBJ1-2; size: -; DNA: TGTGCCAGCTCACCCGACAGGGTGGTTGGCTACACCTTC; CDR3: CASSPDRVVGYTF
V: TRBV30; D: -; J: TRBJ1-2; size: once; DNA: TGTGCCTGGAGTGGTCACCTGGGCAGGGGAATTAATTTTTATGGCTACACCTTC; CDR3: CAWSGHLGRGINFYGYTF
V: TRBV6-1; D: TRBD1; J: TRBJ1-2; size: -; DNA: TGTGCCAGCACCACGGGGGGACAGGGCCCCTATGGCTACACCTTC; CDR3: CASTTGGQGPYGYTF
V: TRBV3-1/TRBV3-2; D: TRBD2; J: TRBJ2-3; size: -; DNA: TGTGCCAGCAGCCCTGGGACTAACACAGATACGCAGTATTTT; CDR3: CASSPGTNTDTQYF
V: TRBV7-9; D: -; J: TRBJ1-4; size: -; DNA: TGTGCCAGCAGCCGAGGGTATGGATATGAAAAACTGTTTTTT; CDR3: CASSRGYGYEKLFF
V: TRBV12-5; D: TRBD1; J: TRBJ1-1; size: -; DNA: TGTGCTAGTGGTATCACCGGGACAGGGGCCACTGAAGCTTTCTTT; CDR3: CASGITGTGATEAFF
V: TRBV29-1; D: -; J: TRBJ1-1; size: -; DNA: TGCAGCGTGCAGCAGGATGATCCTGAAGCTTTCTTT; CDR3: CSVQQDDPEAFF
V: TRBV6-5; D: -; J: TRBJ1-3; size: -; DNA: TGTGCCAGCAGTTACCTCAGGTTCTCTGGAAACACCATATATTTT; CDR3: CASSYLRFSGNTIYF
V: TRBV27; D: -; J: TRBJ1-2; size: -; DNA: TGTGCCAGCAGTTCGGGCTATGGCTACACCTTC; CDR3: CASSSGYGYTF
V: TRBV30; D: -; J: TRBJ2-7; size: -; DNA: TGTGCCTGGAGTCATGGGACGAACTACGAGCAGTACTTC; CDR3: CAWSHGTNYEQYF
V: TRBV5-1; D: -; J: TRBJ1-5; size: -; DNA: TGCGCCAGCAGCTTGGCGGCAGGGGCTCAGCCCCAGCATTTT; CDR3: CASSLAAGAQPQHF
V: TRBV27; D: -; J: TRBJ1-6; size: -; DNA: TGTGCCAGCTCCGATGGGGTGAATTCACCCCTCCACTTT; CDR3: CASSDGVNSPLHF
V: TRBV5-6; D: -; J: TRBJ2-5; size: once; DNA: TGTGCCAGCAGCCCGCTAAGGGGAGAGACCCAGTACTTC; CDR3: CASSPLRGETQYF
V: TRBV7-9; D: TRBD1; J: TRBJ2-3; size: -; DNA: TGTGCCAGCAGCTTAAAGGGGGCTGGCACAGATACGCAGTATTTT; CDR3: CASSLKGAGTDTQYF